What follows are 16 T cell receptor beta chains derived from one specimen sequenced in a study of immune cell composition in non-small cell lung cancer. Here immunoSEQ multiplex PCR was the method, and the copy in TCRdb shows in-frame clones only, minus some. The table includes 7,500 to 10,000 clones, roughly 69% detected once. Normal lung was sampled as far from the tumour as possible, at least 3 cm. Sequences were obtained from non-adjacent lung tissue. Receptor source: a human donor with non-small cell lung cancer.

The V gene is TRBV4-1, the J gene TRBJ2-3, with D tentatively TRBD1 (6 bases). CDR1 and CDR2 (germline): MGHRA, YSYEKL. This CDR3 spans 17 amino acids. V was trimmed by 0 bases and J by 6 bases, leaving 19 bases between them. The CDR3: CASSQDRRQGYRDTQYF. The CDR3 nucleotides read TGCGCCAGCAGCCAAGATAGGAGGCAGGGGTACAGGGATACGCAGTATTTT.

The rearrangement uses TRBV29-1 and TRBJ2-7, with 9 bases matching TRBD1. V trimming: 7 bases; J trimming: 4 bases; junction bases outside the gene matches: 11. The CDR3 length is 14 residues. Germline V gives CDR1 SQVTM, CDR2 ANQGSEA. CDR3: CSAYQDRGSYEQYF. DNA for the CDR3: TGCAGCGCATATCAGGACAGGGGATCGTACGAGCAGTACTTC.

The rearrangement uses TRBV15 and TRBJ2-5; 11 bases map to TRBD2. The CDR3 sequence is 16 residues long. Trimming cost V 0 bases and J 6 bases; bases outside gene matches: 6. Germline-derived CDR1 and CDR2 are LNHNV and YYDKDF (reference sequence). The CDR3 DNA reads TGTGCCACCAGCAGAGATCAAGTAGCGGGGGGGAAGACCCAGTACTTC. Encoded protein: CATSRDQVAGGKTQYF.

The chain uses TRBV19 and TRBJ1-6; D is possibly TRBD1 (6 bases). CDR3 length: 14 residues. Trimming removed 4 bases from V and 5 bases from J, with 9 bases in between. In germline, CDR1 is LNHDA, CDR2 SQIVND (reference sequence). CDR3 sequence: CASSNRADNSPLHF. The CDR3 DNA reads as TGTGCCAGTAGTAACAGGGCGGATAATTCACCCCTCCACTTT.

Relative to its sample, this clone is large. V gene TRBV5-1 combines with J gene TRBJ1-2; 7 bases fit TRBD1. The CDR3 contains 15 residues. In germline, CDR1 is SGHRS, CDR2 YFSETQ. Germline trimming cut 2 bases from V and 3 bases from J; bases unmatched to any gene: 7. Here the CDR3 DNA reads TGCGCCAGCAGCTTAGTCCAGGGGGGAGACTATGGCTACACCTTC. It is translated as CASSLVQGGDYGYTF.

The chain has TRBV6-5 and TRBJ2-7; 7 bases agree with TRBD2. Unmatched junction bases numbered 7, after V lost 5 bases and J lost 3 bases. The CDR3 spans 14 residues. In germline, CDR1 is MNHEY, CDR2 SVGAGI. For the CDR3, the DNA is TGTGCCAGCAGTCCTCAGCGGGGCCGCTACGAGCAGTACTTC. Its protein product is CASSPQRGRYEQYF.

This clone was picked up one time. The rearrangement joins TRBV5-1 to TRBJ2-2, with D perhaps TRBD1 (6 bases). This CDR3 has 14 residues. V was cut by 2 bases and J by 5 bases, with 10 bases left in between. CDR1 is SGHRS and CDR2 is YFSETQ in the germline V gene. The CDR3 nucleotides are TGCGCCAGCAGCTTCTTAGGGGGAACCGGGGAGCTGTTTTTT. Translated: CASSFLGGTGELFF.

This sequence joins TRBV18 and TRBJ1-6, with D possibly TRBD1 on 6 matching bases. V lost 1 base to trimming and J lost 5 bases, with 9 bases between them. Germline lookup yields CDR1 KGHSH and CDR2 LQKENI. The CDR3 spans 15 residues. CDR3 DNA: TGTGCCAGCTCACCACAGTCAGGGGATAATTCACCCCTCCACTTT. This sequence encodes CASSPQSGDNSPLHF.

The table lists this clone with a count of one. V usage is TRBV19 and J usage is TRBJ1-6; D is undetermined. The V end lost 1 base, the J end lost 9 bases, and 13 bases lay between the germline ends. Germline values: CDR1 LNHDA, CDR2 SQIVND (reference sequence). The CDR3 runs to 15 residues. The CDR3 coding sequence is TGTGCCAGTAGTATAGGAGGAAGTAGTGCTTCACCCCTCCACTTT. This gives the protein CASSIGGSSASPLHF. The complete variable domain, with remaining parts taken from reference TRBV19 and TRBJ1-6, reads DGGITQSPKYLFRKEGQNVTLSCEQNLNHDAMYWYRQDPGQGLRLIYYSQIVNDFQKGDIAEGYSVSREKKESFPLTVTSAQKNPTAFYLCASSIGGSSASPLHFGNGTRLTVT.

The chain employs TRBV18 and TRBJ2-7; D is possibly TRBD1 (5 bases). V was clipped by 5 bases and J by 4 bases, with 12 bases between them. The CDR3 spans 13 residues. Germline V gene data show CDR1 as KGHSH and CDR2 as LQKENI. Here the CDR3 DNA reads TGTGCCAGCTCAGCAGGGATCCTTTACGAGCAGTACTTC. Translated, it gives CASSAGILYEQYF.

This chain connects TRBV6-6 to TRBJ1-5; D unresolved. V lost 1 base and J 8 bases, leaving 3 bases between the germline ends. This CDR3 is 11 amino acids long. Per the germline V gene, CDR1 is MNHNY and CDR2 is SVGAGI (reference sequence). The CDR3 sequence is CASSYLEPQHF. CDR3 nucleotide sequence: TGTGCCAGCAGTTACTTAGAGCCCCAGCATTTT.

The CDR3 sequence: CASSFRDRAHEQYF. The DNA of the CDR3 is TGTGCCAGCAGCTTCCGGGACAGGGCCCACGAGCAGTACTTC. The chain joins TRBV7-2 to TRBJ2-7, with TRBD1 identical over 9 bases. V lost 3 bases, J lost 5 bases, and 5 bases stayed unmatched. This CDR3 region has 14 residues. Germline lookup yields CDR1 SGHTA and CDR2 FQGNSA.

V usage is TRBV10-3 and J usage is TRBJ1-6; D uncertain. This CDR3 is 17 amino acids long. With 2 bases removed from V and 0 bases from J, the gap between germline ends came to 11 bases. From germline, CDR1 is ENHRY and CDR2 SYGVKD. The CDR3 DNA reads as TGTGCCATCAGTGAGGAGGGCCCGAGCTCCTATAATTCACCCCTCCACTTT. This gives the protein CAISEEGPSSYNSPLHF.

CDR3 DNA: TGTGCCAGTACCCTCGCGAGCAGCACAGATACGCAGTATTTT. Translating gives CASTLASSTDTQYF. The rearrangement joins TRBV19 to TRBJ2-3; D not certain. The germline gives CDR1 LNHDA, CDR2 SQIVND (reference sequence). The CDR3 runs 14 residues. V shed 7 bases and J shed 0 bases, with 11 bases lying between them.

The chain carries TRBV10-1 and TRBJ2-2; D ambiguous. The CDR3 has 17 amino acids. V lost 0 bases and J 0 bases, leaving 11 bases between the germline ends. CDR1 WNHNN and CDR2 SYGVQD come from the germline V gene (reference sequence). The CDR3 sequence: CASSESGLHANTGELFF. As DNA, the CDR3 is TGCGCCAGCAGTGAGTCGGGCCTGCACGCGAACACCGGGGAGCTGTTTTTT.

This clone has just a few counts. The CDR3 sequence is CASRGQGNYEQYF. As DNA, the CDR3 is TGTGCCAGCAGGGGACAGGGGAACTACGAGCAGTACTTC. This chain uses TRBV27 with TRBJ2-7, with 10 bases matching TRBD1. V shed 6 bases and J 3 bases; nucleotides not matched to a gene: 2. The CDR3 has 13 amino acids. Germline V gives CDR1 MNHEY, CDR2 SMNVEV (reference sequence).